This T cell receptor (beta chain) derives from a study of shared clonotypes between healthy human individuals. Trimming removed 2 bases at V and 3 bases at J, with 11 bases between. The CDR3 is 16 amino acids. The authors divided CD4+ cells into CD45RA+ naive and CD45RA-negative memory subsets. TCRdb's table, derived via immunoSEQ multiplex PCR, lists solely in-frame clones and lacks some. Here the sample spans around 340,000 clones, more than 60% being singletons. The rearrangement joins TRBV23-1 to TRBJ2-6; D perhaps matches TRBD2 (5 bases). TRBV23-1 has ORF status, its function being uncertain. Sequences were obtained from memory CD4+ T cells sorted from blood. As to subset: CD45RA-negative fraction. This clonotype originated in a man under 40 in good health. CDR3 sequence reads: CASSQPERVGANVLTF. CDR3 DNA sequence: TGCGCCAGCAGTCAACCAGAGAGGGTTGGGGCCAACGTCCTGACTTTC.